The TCR beta chain described here comes from a study of CD8 T cells in ankylosing spondylitis. The study's findings and limits: Matched ankylosing spondylitis synovial fluid reportedly contained a significantly enriched population of disease-linked clones. Blood from ankylosing spondylitis patients appeared to carry a characteristic roughly 8-variant TCR beta motif.

The CDR3 covers 16 residues. Trimming removed 2 bases at V and 2 bases at J, with 13 bases between. Scientists made TCR beta libraries using quantitative 5'-RACE with molecular barcodes. TCRdb redid the calling of the 5' RACE reads with MiXCR, one entry per CDR3 protein. The data show around 210,000 distinct CDR3 sequences, 7% to 10% seen once. This clonotype was counted at least ten times. The antigen remains unidentified. The sequenced sample was blood, either unsorted or a sorted T cell fraction (not recorded which). This TCR was sampled from a female donor with ankylosing spondylitis or in good health (not recorded which). This chain links TRBV12-3 or TRBV12-4 with TRBJ1-5, with a possible D match to TRBD1 (6 bases). CDR3 amino acids: CASSLSGRGRNQPQHF. The CDR3, as DNA: TGTGCCAGCAGTTTAAGCGGCAGGGGCCGCAATCAGCCCCAGCATTTT.